The entry below gives a single T cell receptor beta chain sequence along with its context. This sample was included in a study of shared clonotypes between healthy human individuals. Clones were sequenced by immunoSEQ multiplex PCR, and TCRdb holds only the in-frame ones, with some missing. Among fewer than 1.6 million clones, 98% to 99% were seen once, and the ten largest hold approximately 0.4%. The ends were cut back, 5 bases at V and 1 base at J, with 11 bases in the middle. The CDR3 length is 14 residues. Germline CDR1 is SEHNR and CDR2 is FQNEAQ (reference sequence). The J gene is TRBJ1-1, the V gene TRBV7-9, with D unclear. This TCR derives from a man aged 25 to 40 in good health. The source material was naive CD4+ T cells sorted from blood. Noted subset: CD45RA+ positively selected. CDR3 sequence reads: CASSHLAENTEAFF. The CDR3 DNA reads TGTGCCAGCAGCCACCTAGCGGAGAACACTGAAGCTTTCTTT.